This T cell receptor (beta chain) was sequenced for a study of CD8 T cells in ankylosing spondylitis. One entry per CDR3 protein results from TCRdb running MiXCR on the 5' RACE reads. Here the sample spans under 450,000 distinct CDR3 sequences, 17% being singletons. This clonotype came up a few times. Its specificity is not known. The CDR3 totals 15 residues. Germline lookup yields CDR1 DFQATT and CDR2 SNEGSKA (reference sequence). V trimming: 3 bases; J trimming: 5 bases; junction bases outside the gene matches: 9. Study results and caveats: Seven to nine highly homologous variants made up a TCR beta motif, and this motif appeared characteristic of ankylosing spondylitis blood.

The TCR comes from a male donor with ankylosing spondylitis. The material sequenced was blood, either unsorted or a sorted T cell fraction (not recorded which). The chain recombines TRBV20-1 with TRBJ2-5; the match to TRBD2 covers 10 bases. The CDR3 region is CSASRSGGAGETQYF. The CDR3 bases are TGCAGTGCTAGTCGCAGCGGGGGGGCCGGGGAGACCCAGTACTTC.